The present T cell receptor beta chain was sequenced within a study of CD8 T cells in ankylosing spondylitis. Construction of TCR beta libraries was performed using quantitative 5'-RACE with molecular barcodes. MiXCR, run by TCRdb on the 5' RACE reads, gives a single entry per CDR3 protein. Among 150,000 to 200,000 distinct CDR3 sequences listed, roughly 13% were seen once. Study results and limitations: Characteristic, it appeared, of ankylosing spondylitis blood was a TCR beta motif of eight highly homologous variants. Researchers reportedly found disease-linked clones significantly enriched in matched ankylosing spondylitis synovial fluid.

In its sample, this clonotype was seen a few times. What it recognizes is unknown. CDR3 length: 16 amino acids. Germline assignment: CDR1 LGHDT and CDR2 YNNKEL (reference sequence). V gave up 2 bases and J gave up 2 bases; unmatched junction bases: 6. This TCR came from a male donor with ankylosing spondylitis or in good health (not recorded which). The source material was blood, either unsorted or a sorted T cell fraction (not recorded which). This rearrangement joins TRBV3-1 to TRBJ2-3; 8 bases line up with TRBD2. CDR3 region: CASSQTSGPPTDTQYF. The CDR3 nucleotides are TGTGCCAGCAGCCAAACTAGCGGCCCACCCACAGATACGCAGTATTTT.